The clone carrying this T cell receptor beta chain was observed a few times. The target antigen is unknown. The germline gene is not matched at one end of the junction; a read error may be the cause. These data are taken from a study of T-cell reconstitution after alpha-beta-depleted transplantation in children. General study points: Reportedly, only several hundred clones from non-depleted graft cells drove alpha-beta T-cell counts at about two months.

The library targeted TCRbeta and was prepared with unique molecular identifiers. MiXCR was run by TCRdb on the PCR reads, yielding one entry per CDR3 protein. This table has 610,000 or so distinct CDR3 sequences, roughly 27% appearing once. This CDR3 contains 13 residues. Germline CDR1 DFQATT, CDR2 SNEGSKA (reference sequence). This specimen consisted of PBMCs, obtained before TCRalphabeta/CD19-depleted stem cell transplant. The chain has TRBV20-1 and TRBJ2-1; TRBD2 agrees at 9 bases. This sequence was found in a boy less than two years old with Wiskott-Aldrich syndrome, due to receive a stem cell transplant. The CDR3 region is CSARAAGGHLALF. The DNA of the CDR3 is TGCAGTGCTAGAGCAGCGGGAGGCCACCTCGCTCTCTTC.